This TCR beta chain was recovered during a study of T-cell memory formation after mild COVID-19. Points from the study as a whole: CD4+ contracting clones were mainly CM and EM; CD8+ ones, EMRA.

5'RACE with constant-segment primers built TCRalpha and TCRbeta cDNA libraries with UMIs. TCRdb reanalysed the 5' RACE reads using MiXCR and keeps one entry per CDR3 protein. The sample yields roughly 350,000 distinct CDR3 sequences, over 25% seen once. This clonotype was seen only once. Its cognate antigen is unknown. The CDR3 contains 16 residues. Trimming took off 4 bases at V and 5 bases at J, with 21 bases between the two ends. The germline gives CDR1 LGHDT, CDR2 YNNKEL (reference sequence). This rearrangement joins TRBV3-1 to TRBJ2-7, with D tentatively TRBD2 (6 bases). This TCR came from an adult woman who had mild COVID-19 (a few samples of this study predate the infection). Cell type and time point are not known. Sequenced: PBMCs or a T cell subset sorted from them (not recorded which). The CDR3 region has the DNA TGTGCCAGCAGCCCTTGGACCCTAGCGTCGACCAACGAGCAGTACTTC. Its translation: CASSPWTLASTNEQYF.